This T cell receptor beta chain was sequenced for a study of cytomegalovirus exposure and HLA in healthy donors. Study overall: Some 87 million unique TCRs from HLA-typed donors were held in an early release of data. Study-wide findings and caveats: Accurate HLA-A and HLA-B prediction from TCR beta sequences was reported for most subjects.

Notes on this clone: The antigen remains unidentified.

Germline values: CDR1 MNHEY, CDR2 SVGAGI. V dropped 6 bases and J dropped 5; count of bases not matched to a gene: 6. This CDR3 region has 13 residues. Amplification used 60 Vbeta primers and 13 Jbeta primers. Clones were read by immunoSEQ multiplex PCR, and TCRdb kept only the in-frame ones, dropping some. The sample includes some 120,000 clones. The sequence was collected from a middle-aged man in good health and CMV-seropositive. V and J are TRBV6-5 and TRBJ1-1; 7 bases are a match to TRBD1. Sequencing was carried out using PBMCs. DNA for the CDR3: TGTGCCAGCAGGCTGACAGGGCGAACTGAAGCTTTCTTT. This encodes CASRLTGRTEAFF.